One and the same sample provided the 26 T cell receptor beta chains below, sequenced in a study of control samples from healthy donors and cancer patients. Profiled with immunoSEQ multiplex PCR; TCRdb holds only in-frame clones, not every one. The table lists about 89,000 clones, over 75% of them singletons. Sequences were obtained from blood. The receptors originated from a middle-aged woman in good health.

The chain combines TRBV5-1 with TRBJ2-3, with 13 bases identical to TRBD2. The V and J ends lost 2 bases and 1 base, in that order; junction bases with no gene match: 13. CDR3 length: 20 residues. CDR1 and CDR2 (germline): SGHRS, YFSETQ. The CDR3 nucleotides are TGCGCCAGCAGCTTTTGGACTAGCGGGGGCGCCGTGCCGGGCACAGATACGCAGTATTTT. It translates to CASSFWTSGGAVPGTDTQYF.

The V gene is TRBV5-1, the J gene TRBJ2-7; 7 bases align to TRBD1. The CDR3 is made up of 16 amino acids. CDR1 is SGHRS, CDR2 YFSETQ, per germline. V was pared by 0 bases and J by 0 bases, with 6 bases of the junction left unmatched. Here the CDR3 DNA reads TGCGCCAGCAGCTTGGATTCTTGGGACAGCTCCTACGAGCAGTACTTC. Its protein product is CASSLDSWDSSYEQYF. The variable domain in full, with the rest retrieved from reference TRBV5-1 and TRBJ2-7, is KAGVTQTPRYLIKTRGQQVTLSCSPISGHRSVSWYQQTPGQGLQFLFEYFSETQRNKGNFPGRFSGRQFSNSRSEMNVSTLELGDSALYLCASSLDSWDSSYEQYFGPGTRLTVT.

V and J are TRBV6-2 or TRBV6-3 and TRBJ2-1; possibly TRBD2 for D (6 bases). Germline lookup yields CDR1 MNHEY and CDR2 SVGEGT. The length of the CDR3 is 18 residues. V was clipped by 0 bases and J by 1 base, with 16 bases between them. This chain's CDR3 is CASSYSKAGSGSYNEQFF. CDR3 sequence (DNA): TGTGCCAGCAGTTACTCGAAAGCGGGTTCGGGATCCTACAATGAGCAGTTCTTC.

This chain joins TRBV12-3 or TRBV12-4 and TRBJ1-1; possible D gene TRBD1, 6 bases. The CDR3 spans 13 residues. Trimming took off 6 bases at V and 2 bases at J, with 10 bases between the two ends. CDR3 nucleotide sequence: TGTGCCAGCAGGTACAGGGTAAACACTGAAGCTTTCTTT. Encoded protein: CASRYRVNTEAFF.

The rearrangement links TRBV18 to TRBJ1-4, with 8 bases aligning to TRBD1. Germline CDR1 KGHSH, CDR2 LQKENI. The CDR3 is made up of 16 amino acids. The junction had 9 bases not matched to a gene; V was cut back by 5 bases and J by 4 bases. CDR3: CASSSPWGQVNEKLFF. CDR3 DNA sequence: TGTGCCAGCTCATCCCCATGGGGACAGGTTAATGAAAAACTGTTTTTT.

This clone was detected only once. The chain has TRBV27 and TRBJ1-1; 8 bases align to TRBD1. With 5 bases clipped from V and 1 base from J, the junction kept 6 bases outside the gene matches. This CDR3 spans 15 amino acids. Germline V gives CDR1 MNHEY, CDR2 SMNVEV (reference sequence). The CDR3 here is CASSPGQVKNTEAFF. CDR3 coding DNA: TGTGCCAGCAGTCCGGGACAGGTTAAGAACACTGAAGCTTTCTTT.

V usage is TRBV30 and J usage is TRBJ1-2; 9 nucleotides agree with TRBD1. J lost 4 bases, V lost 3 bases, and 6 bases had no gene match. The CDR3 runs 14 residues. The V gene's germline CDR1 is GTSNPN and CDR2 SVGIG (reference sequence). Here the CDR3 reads CAWSYTGGPYGYTF. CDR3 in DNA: TGTGCCTGGAGCTATACAGGGGGCCCCTATGGCTACACCTTC.

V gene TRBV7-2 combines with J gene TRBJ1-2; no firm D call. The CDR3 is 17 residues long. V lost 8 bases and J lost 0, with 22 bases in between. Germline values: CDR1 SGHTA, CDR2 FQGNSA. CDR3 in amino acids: CASENSRDPGANYGYTF. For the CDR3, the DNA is TGTGCCAGCGAAAACTCCCGAGACCCCGGAGCTAACTATGGCTACACCTTC.

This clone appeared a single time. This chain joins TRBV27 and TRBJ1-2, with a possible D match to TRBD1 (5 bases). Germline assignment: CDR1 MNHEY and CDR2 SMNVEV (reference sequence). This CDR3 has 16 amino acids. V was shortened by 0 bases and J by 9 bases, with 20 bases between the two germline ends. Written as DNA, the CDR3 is TGTGCCAGCAGTTTATCATGGGGGGGTAGAACTATGAGCTACACCTTC. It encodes CASSLSWGGRTMSYTF.

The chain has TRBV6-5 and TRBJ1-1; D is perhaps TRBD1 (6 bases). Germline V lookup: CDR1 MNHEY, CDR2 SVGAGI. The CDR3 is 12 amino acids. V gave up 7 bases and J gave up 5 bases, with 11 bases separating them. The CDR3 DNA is TGTGCCAGCACCCGACAGGAAACTGAAGCTTTCTTT. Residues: CASTRQETEAFF.

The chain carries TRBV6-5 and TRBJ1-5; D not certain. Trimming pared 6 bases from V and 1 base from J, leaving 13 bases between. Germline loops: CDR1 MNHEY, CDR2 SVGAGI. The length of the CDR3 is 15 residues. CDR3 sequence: CASSLSSISNQPQHF. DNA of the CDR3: TGTGCCAGCAGCCTCAGTAGTATAAGCAATCAGCCCCAGCATTTT.

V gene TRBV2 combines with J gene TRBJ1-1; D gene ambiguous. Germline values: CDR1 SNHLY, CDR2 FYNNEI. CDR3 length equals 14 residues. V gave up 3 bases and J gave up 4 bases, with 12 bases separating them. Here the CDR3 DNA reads TGTGCCAGCAGTGACGGGCTGGGAAGCACTGAAGCTTTCTTT. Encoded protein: CASSDGLGSTEAFF.

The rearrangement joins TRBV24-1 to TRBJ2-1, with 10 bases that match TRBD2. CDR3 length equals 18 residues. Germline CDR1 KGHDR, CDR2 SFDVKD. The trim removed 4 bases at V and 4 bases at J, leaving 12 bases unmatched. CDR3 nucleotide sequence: TGTGCCACCAGTGACACCTCCCGCGGTAGCGGGGGGTACAATGAGCAGTTCTTC. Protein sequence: CATSDTSRGSGGYNEQFF.

DNA of the CDR3: TGCGCCAGCAGCTCCCTCCGGGAGACCCAGTACTTC. It specifies CASSSLRETQYF. The chain is built from TRBV5-1 and TRBJ2-5; D is undetermined. CDR1 is SGHRS, CDR2 YFSETQ, per germline. This CDR3 has 12 residues. The V and J ends lost 3 bases and 5 bases respectively, with 8 bases between them.

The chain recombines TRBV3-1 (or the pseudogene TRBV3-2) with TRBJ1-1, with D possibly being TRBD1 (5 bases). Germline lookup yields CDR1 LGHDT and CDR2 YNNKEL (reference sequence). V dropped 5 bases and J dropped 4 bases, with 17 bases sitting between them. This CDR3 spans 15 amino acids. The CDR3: CASSSRAGRATEAFF. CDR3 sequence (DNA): TGTGCCAGCAGCTCTCGGGCAGGGAGGGCCACTGAAGCTTTCTTT.

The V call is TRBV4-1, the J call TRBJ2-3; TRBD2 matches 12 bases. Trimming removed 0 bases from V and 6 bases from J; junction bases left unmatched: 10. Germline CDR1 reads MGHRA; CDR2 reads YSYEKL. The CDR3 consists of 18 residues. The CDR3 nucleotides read TGCGCCAGCAGCCAAGATTCGACTAGCGGGGGACCCAGGGATACGCAGTATTTT. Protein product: CASSQDSTSGGPRDTQYF.

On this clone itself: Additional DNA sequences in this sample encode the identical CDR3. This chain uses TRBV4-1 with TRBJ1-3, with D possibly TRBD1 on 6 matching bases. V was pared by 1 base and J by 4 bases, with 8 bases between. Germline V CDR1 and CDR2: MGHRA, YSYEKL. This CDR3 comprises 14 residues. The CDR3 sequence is CASSQGGQGNTIYF. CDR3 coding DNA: TGCGCCAGCAGCCAAGGGGGACAAGGAAACACCATATATTTT.

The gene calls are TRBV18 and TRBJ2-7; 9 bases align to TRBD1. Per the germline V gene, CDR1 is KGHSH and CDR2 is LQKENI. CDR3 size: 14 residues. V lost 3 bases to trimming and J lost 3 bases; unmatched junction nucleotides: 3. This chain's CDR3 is CASSPGTGRYEQYF. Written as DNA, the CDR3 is TGTGCCAGCTCACCCGGGACAGGGCGCTACGAGCAGTACTTC.

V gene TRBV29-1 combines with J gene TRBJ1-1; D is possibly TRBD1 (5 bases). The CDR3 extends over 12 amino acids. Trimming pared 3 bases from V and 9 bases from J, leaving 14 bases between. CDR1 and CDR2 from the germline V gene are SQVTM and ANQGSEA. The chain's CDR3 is CSVEGRSSKAFF. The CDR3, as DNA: TGCAGCGTTGAGGGGCGGAGTAGTAAAGCTTTCTTT. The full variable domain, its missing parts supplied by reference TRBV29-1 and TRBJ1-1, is SAVISQKPSRDICQRGTSLTIQCQVDSQVTMMFWYRQQPGQSLTLIATANQGSEATYESGFVIDKFPISRPNLTFSTLTVSNMSPEDSSIYLCSVEGRSSKAFFGQGTRLTVV.

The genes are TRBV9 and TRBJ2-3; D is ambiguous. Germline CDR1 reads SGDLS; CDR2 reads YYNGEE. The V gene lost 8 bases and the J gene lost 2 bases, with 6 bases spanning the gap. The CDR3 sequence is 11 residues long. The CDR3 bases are TGTGCCAGAAAATTCACAGATACGCAGTATTTT. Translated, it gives CARKFTDTQYF.

This CDR3 is CASSALRDTQYF. In nucleotides, the CDR3 is TGTGCCAGCAGCGCTCTGCGGGATACGCAGTATTTT. The chain has TRBV9 and TRBJ2-3; D unresolved. The CDR3 is made up of 12 amino acids. V lost 3 bases, J lost 6 bases, and 8 bases lay in between. Germline-derived CDR1 and CDR2 are SGDLS and YYNGEE.

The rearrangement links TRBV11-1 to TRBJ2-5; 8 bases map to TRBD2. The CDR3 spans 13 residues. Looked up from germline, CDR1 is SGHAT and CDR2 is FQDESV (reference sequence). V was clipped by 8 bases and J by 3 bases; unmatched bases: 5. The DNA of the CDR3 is TGTGCCAGCCAGCGGGGGTCGAAAGAGACCCAGTACTTC. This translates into CASQRGSKETQYF.

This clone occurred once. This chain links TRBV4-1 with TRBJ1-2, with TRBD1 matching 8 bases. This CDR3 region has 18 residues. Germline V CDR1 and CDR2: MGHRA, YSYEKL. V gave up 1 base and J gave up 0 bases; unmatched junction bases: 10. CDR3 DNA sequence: TGCGCCAGCAGCCAAGTAGGGGCAGGGGGCGTCACTAACTATGGCTACACCTTC. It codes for CASSQVGAGGVTNYGYTF.

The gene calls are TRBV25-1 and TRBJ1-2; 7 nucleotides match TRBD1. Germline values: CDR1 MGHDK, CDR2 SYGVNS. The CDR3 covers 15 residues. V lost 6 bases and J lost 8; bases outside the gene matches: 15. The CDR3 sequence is CASRGGGQDPLGYTF. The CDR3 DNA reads TGTGCCAGCAGAGGAGGCGGACAGGACCCTCTAGGCTACACCTTC.

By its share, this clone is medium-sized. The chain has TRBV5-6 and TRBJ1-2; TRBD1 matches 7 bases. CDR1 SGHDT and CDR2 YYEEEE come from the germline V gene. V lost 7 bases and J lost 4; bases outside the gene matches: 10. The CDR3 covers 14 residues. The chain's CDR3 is CASAPTPGGYGYTF. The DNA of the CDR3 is TGTGCCAGCGCCCCCACGCCAGGGGGCTATGGCTACACCTTC.

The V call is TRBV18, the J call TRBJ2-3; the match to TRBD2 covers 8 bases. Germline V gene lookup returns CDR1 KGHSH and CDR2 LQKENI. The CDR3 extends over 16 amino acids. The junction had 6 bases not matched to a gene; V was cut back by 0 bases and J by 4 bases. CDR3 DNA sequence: TGTGCCAGCTCACCACCGCGCGGGGGGCGCGCAGATACGCAGTATTTT. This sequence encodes CASSPPRGGRADTQYF.